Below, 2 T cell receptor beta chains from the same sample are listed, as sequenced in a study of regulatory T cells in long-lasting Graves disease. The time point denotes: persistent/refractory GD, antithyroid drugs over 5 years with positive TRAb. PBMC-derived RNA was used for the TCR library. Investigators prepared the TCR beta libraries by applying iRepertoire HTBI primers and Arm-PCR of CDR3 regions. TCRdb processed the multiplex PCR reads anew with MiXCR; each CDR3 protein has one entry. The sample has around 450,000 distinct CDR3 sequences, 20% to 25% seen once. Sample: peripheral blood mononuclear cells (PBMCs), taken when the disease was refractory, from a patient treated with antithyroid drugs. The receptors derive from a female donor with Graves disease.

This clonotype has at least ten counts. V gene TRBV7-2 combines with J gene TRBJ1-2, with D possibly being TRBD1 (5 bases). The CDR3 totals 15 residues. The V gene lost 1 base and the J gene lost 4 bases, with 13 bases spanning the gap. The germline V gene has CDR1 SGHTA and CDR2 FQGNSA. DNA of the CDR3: TGTGCCAGCAGCTTAGGGGGGGACCTGGGCTATGGCTACACCTTC. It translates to CASSLGGDLGYGYTF.

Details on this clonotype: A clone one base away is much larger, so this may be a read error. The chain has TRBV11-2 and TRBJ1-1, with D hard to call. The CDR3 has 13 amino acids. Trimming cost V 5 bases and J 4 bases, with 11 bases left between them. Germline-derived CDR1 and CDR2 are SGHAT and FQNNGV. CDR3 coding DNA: TGTGCCAGCAGCCAAGGACCCCCCACTGAAGCTTTCTTT. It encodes CASSQGPPTEAFF.